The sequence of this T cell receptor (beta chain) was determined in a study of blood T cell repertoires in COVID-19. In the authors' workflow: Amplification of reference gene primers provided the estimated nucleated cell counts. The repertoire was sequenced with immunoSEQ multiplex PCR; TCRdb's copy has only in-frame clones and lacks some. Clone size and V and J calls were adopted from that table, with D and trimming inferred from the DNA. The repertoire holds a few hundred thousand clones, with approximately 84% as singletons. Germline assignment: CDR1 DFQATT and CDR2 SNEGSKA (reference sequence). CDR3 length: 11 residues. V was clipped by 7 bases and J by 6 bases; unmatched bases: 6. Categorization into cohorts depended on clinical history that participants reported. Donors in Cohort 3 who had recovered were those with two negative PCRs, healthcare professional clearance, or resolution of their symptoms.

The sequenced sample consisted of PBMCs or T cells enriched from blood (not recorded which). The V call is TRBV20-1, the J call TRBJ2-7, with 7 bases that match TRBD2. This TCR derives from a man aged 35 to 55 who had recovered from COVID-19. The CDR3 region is CSGREVREQYF. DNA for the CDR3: TGCAGTGGCCGGGAGGTCCGCGAGCAGTACTTC.